Following are 26 T cell receptor beta chains from one sample sequenced in a study of blood T cell repertoires in COVID-19. Sequencing used immunoSEQ multiplex PCR; TCRdb keeps in-frame clones, though not all of them. The sample shows tens of thousands of clones, approximately 90% of them seen only once. Material for sequencing was peripheral blood. All receptors derive from a human donor in a cohort sampled during active COVID-19.

The genes are TRBV6-4 and TRBJ2-3, with a tentative D call TRBD2 (5 bases). Trimming removed 0 bases from V and 12 bases from J, with 13 bases in between. The CDR3 spans 13 residues. Germline V gives CDR1 MRHNA, CDR2 SNTAGT. The chain's CDR3 is CASSDSPGLVQYF. The CDR3 DNA reads as TGTGCCAGCAGTGACTCTCCCGGACTCGTACAGTATTTT.

The genes are TRBV30 and TRBJ1-2; tentative D call: TRBD1 (5 bases). Trimming left V 0 bases short and J 10 bases short, with 12 bases between. The CDR3 sequence is 12 residues long. CDR1 and CDR2 from the germline V gene are GTSNPN and SVGIG (reference sequence). The CDR3 here is CAWSVQALDYTF. The CDR3 DNA reads TGTGCCTGGAGTGTACAGGCACTTGACTACACCTTC. The full variable domain, in which reference TRBV30 and TRBJ1-2 provide the parts outside the CDR3, is SQTIHQWPATLVQPVGSPLSLECTVEGTSNPNLYWYRQAAGRGLQLLFYSVGIGQISSEVPQNLSASRPQDRQFILSSKKLLLSDSGFYLCAWSVQALDYTFGSGTRLTVV.

The chain couples TRBV3-1 (or the pseudogene TRBV3-2) to TRBJ1-1, with unresolved D. The CDR3 extends over 13 amino acids. Trimming took off 1 base at V and 2 bases at J, with 5 bases between the two ends. Germline CDR1 reads LGHDT; CDR2 reads YNNKEL (reference sequence). In DNA form, the CDR3 reads TGTGCCAGCAGCCAAGGCCTAAACACTGAAGCTTTCTTT. Translation gives CASSQGLNTEAFF.

The V gene is TRBV7-2, the J gene TRBJ2-7; TRBD1 agrees at 9 bases. The CDR3 is 15 amino acids. Unmatched junction bases numbered 11, after V lost 5 bases and J lost 6 bases. CDR1 and CDR2 (germline): SGHTA, FQGNSA. CDR3 protein: CASSQTGGVFREQYF. The CDR3 bases are TGTGCCAGCAGCCAAACAGGGGGCGTTTTCCGCGAGCAGTACTTC.

As regards this clone: Sequence at one end of the junction differs from germline and may be a read error. This chain links TRBV5-5 with TRBJ2-2; D gene unclear. The germline CDR1 and CDR2 sequences are SGHKS and YYEKEE (reference sequence). The CDR3 totals 15 residues. The CDR3 here is CASGLGAANTGELFF. The CDR3 DNA is TGTGCCAGCGGCTTGGGCGCCGCGAACACCGGGGAGCTGTTTTTT.

This sequence joins TRBV27 and TRBJ1-2; 10 bases are a match to TRBD1. The CDR3 extends over 18 amino acids. Germline V gives CDR1 MNHEY, CDR2 SMNVEV (reference sequence). J was trimmed by 6 bases and V by 7 bases; bases with no gene match: 20. In DNA, the CDR3 is TGTGCCAGCACCCAGGCGGGGTTGGGACAGGGGCGGTTTGATGGCTACACCTTC. This sequence encodes CASTQAGLGQGRFDGYTF.

The rearrangement uses TRBV9 and TRBJ2-1, with 10 bases identical to TRBD1. CDR3 length: 17 amino acids. The J segment lost 1 base and the V segment lost 4 bases, leaving 8 bases of the junction unmatched. Germline V gene sequence: CDR1 SGDLS, CDR2 YYNGEE. The CDR3: CASSNRDRGASYNEQFF. DNA for the CDR3: TGTGCCAGCAGCAACCGGGACAGGGGCGCGTCCTACAATGAGCAGTTCTTC.

The rearrangement uses TRBV10-3 and TRBJ2-3; 7 nucleotides align to TRBD2. Germline V gives CDR1 ENHRY, CDR2 SYGVKD. The CDR3 contains 13 residues. Here the CDR3 reads CATRGGGTDTQYF. CDR3 DNA: TGTGCTACGCGAGGCGGGGGAACAGATACGCAGTATTTT.

This chain links TRBV19 with TRBJ2-2, with TRBD1 as a possible D gene (6 bases). This CDR3 region has 15 residues. Looked up from germline, CDR1 is LNHDA and CDR2 is SQIVND (reference sequence). Trimming pared 4 bases from V and 6 bases from J, leaving 15 bases between. In nucleotides, the CDR3 is TGTGCCAGTAGTAAGGACAGAGGGTCCCCCGGGGAGCTGTTTTTT. Translated, it gives CASSKDRGSPGELFF.

The chain uses TRBV21-1 and TRBJ2-6; the D call in the table, TRBD1, was not verified against the DNA. TRBV21-1 is marked as a pseudogene. The CDR3 sequence is 19 residues long. This chain's CDR3 is CASSKKRGQGLSGANVLTF. Here the CDR3 DNA reads TGTGCCAGCAGCAAGAAACGTGGACAGGGGCTCTCTGGGGCCAACGTCCTGACTTTC.

The chain carries TRBV9 and TRBJ2-3; the match to TRBD2 covers 8 bases. Germline trimming cut 0 bases from V and 4 bases from J; bases unmatched to any gene: 10. There are 17 residues in the CDR3. Germline CDR1 reads SGDLS; CDR2 reads YYNGEE. The CDR3 bases are TGTGCCAGCAGCGTAGGGGGTAGCGGGGTCATTGCAGATACGCAGTATTTT. It specifies CASSVGGSGVIADTQYF.

This clone was detected only a few times. This sequence joins TRBV7-2 and TRBJ2-5; 13 bases align to TRBD2. V was clipped by 5 bases and J by 2 bases; unmatched bases: 8. CDR1 SGHTA and CDR2 FQGNSA come from the germline V gene. The CDR3 length is 17 residues. CDR3 nucleotides: TGTGCCAGCAGCCTCGCACTAGCGGGAGGGAGGCAAGAGACCCAGTACTTC. This translates into CASSLALAGGRQETQYF.

This clone showed up just once. The gene calls are TRBV7-9 and TRBJ2-7; D may be TRBD2 (5 bases). The CDR3 spans 15 residues. Per germline, CDR1 SEHNR and CDR2 FQNEAQ (reference sequence). V was shortened by 4 bases and J by 2 bases, with 15 bases between the two germline ends. CDR3 loop: CASSSLGGRTYEQYF. The CDR3 DNA sequence: TGTGCCAGCAGCTCGCTTGGAGGCCGGACCTACGAGCAGTACTTC.

This chain connects TRBV27 to TRBJ2-7; TRBD1 matches at 7 bases. V dropped 6 bases and J dropped 4; count of bases not matched to a gene: 9. CDR3 length: 14 amino acids. Germline values: CDR1 MNHEY, CDR2 SMNVEV (reference sequence). As DNA, the CDR3 is TGTGCCAGCAGCTTTCTCGGGACAGCGTACGAGCAGTACTTC. As protein: CASSFLGTAYEQYF.

V usage is TRBV5-1 and J usage is TRBJ1-3; no clear D gene. The CDR3 is 14 amino acids. V shed 2 bases and J shed 0 bases, with 6 bases lying between them. Germline V gives CDR1 SGHRS, CDR2 YFSETQ. CDR3 region: CASSFDNSGNTIYF. CDR3 coding DNA: TGCGCCAGCAGCTTTGACAACTCTGGAAACACCATATATTTT.

The V and J genes are TRBV6-6 and TRBJ1-1; 7 positions agree with TRBD1. J gave up 0 bases and V 2 bases, and 3 bases lay outside the gene matches. CDR1 is MNHNY and CDR2 is SVGAGI in the germline V gene (reference sequence). The CDR3 spans 15 residues. The CDR3 loop is CASSYPQGMNTEAFF. The DNA for the CDR3 is TGTGCCAGCAGTTACCCACAGGGGATGAACACTGAAGCTTTCTTT.

This clone was picked up a small number of times. The rearrangement links TRBV5-4 to TRBJ2-7; 9 nucleotides line up with TRBD1. The germline V gene encodes CDR1 SGHNT and CDR2 YYREEE (reference sequence). Germline trimming cut 4 bases from V and 6 bases from J; bases unmatched to any gene: 8. The CDR3 has 14 amino acids. DNA for the CDR3: TGTGCCAGCAGCACCCGGACAGGGGCTTCCGAGCAGTACTTC. It is translated as CASSTRTGASEQYF. The full variable domain, with the rest looked up from reference TRBV5-4 and TRBJ2-7, is ETGVTQSPTHLIKTRGQQVTLRCSSQSGHNTVSWYQQALGQGPQFIFQYYREEENGRGNFPPRFSGLQFPNYSSELNVNALELDDSALYLCASSTRTGASEQYFGPGTRLTVT.

Only one count was recorded for this clone. The rearrangement joins TRBV5-1 to TRBJ2-4; 7 positions match TRBD2. The CDR3 runs to 15 residues. Germline values: CDR1 SGHRS, CDR2 YFSETQ. The J segment lost 6 bases and the V segment lost 4 bases, leaving 10 bases of the junction unmatched. CDR3 sequence: CASSQTSRQPNIQYF. As DNA, the CDR3 is TGCGCCAGCAGCCAGACTAGCAGACAACCAAACATTCAGTACTTC. The complete variable domain, with remaining parts taken from reference TRBV5-1 and TRBJ2-4, reads KAGVTQTPRYLIKTRGQQVTLSCSPISGHRSVSWYQQTPGQGLQFLFEYFSETQRNKGNFPGRFSGRQFSNSRSEMNVSTLELGDSALYLCASSQTSRQPNIQYFGAGTRLSVL.

CDR3 residues: CSAPVETQYF. In DNA form, the CDR3 reads TGCAGTGCTCCCGTGGAGACCCAGTACTTC. J is TRBJ2-5 and V is TRBV20-1; D not certain. The CDR3 loop spans 10 amino acids. Germline assignment: CDR1 DFQATT and CDR2 SNEGSKA (reference sequence). V lost 5 bases and J 5 bases, leaving 6 bases between the germline ends.

The chain links TRBV10-2 to TRBJ2-7; 9 positions agree with TRBD2. The CDR3 extends over 17 amino acids. J was trimmed by 7 bases and V by 1 base; bases with no gene match: 14. Germline V gene sequence: CDR1 WSHSY, CDR2 SAAADI. This chain's CDR3 is CASSEFSSGREGQEQYF. The CDR3 DNA sequence: TGCGCCAGCAGTGAGTTTTCGTCGGGGCGGGAGGGTCAAGAGCAGTACTTC.

The chain carries TRBV12-3 or TRBV12-4 and TRBJ2-3, with 7 bases lining up with TRBD1. J was trimmed by 3 bases and V by 10 bases; bases with no gene match: 7. This CDR3 has 13 amino acids. The CDR3 spells CATSTGETDTQYF. DNA of the CDR3: TGTGCCACCTCAACAGGGGAAACAGATACGCAGTATTTT.

This chain joins TRBV5-4 and TRBJ2-1, with unresolved D. The V and J ends lost 3 bases and 8 bases respectively, with 12 bases between them. Germline CDR1 reads SGHNT; CDR2 reads YYREEE (reference sequence). The CDR3 is 13 residues long. This CDR3 reads CASSSALGDEQFF. The CDR3 DNA reads TGTGCCAGCAGCTCCGCCCTAGGCGATGAGCAGTTCTTC.

The V gene is TRBV6-1, the J gene TRBJ1-1, with unresolved D. V was clipped by 3 bases and J by 2 bases, with 4 bases between them. The CDR3 runs 12 residues. Germline CDR1 MNHNS, CDR2 SASEGT. For the CDR3, the DNA is TGTGCCAGCAGTGATCTTAACACTGAAGCTTTCTTT. Amino acids: CASSDLNTEAFF.

The V call is TRBV5-1, the J call TRBJ2-5; the D gene is possibly TRBD1 (5 bases). Germline lookup yields CDR1 SGHRS and CDR2 YFSETQ. Trimming cost V 9 bases and J 3 bases, with 12 bases left between them. This CDR3 has 12 residues. CDR3 residues: CATSRGKETQYF. CDR3 in DNA: TGCGCCACTTCTAGGGGAAAAGAGACCCAGTACTTC.

This chain links TRBV7-2 with TRBJ1-1, with D perhaps matching TRBD1 (5 bases). Per the germline V gene, CDR1 is SGHTA and CDR2 is FQGNSA. The CDR3 runs to 14 residues. Trimming shortened V by 1 base and J by 5 bases, and 11 bases separated the two germline ends. CDR3 sequence reads: CASSLGSGGTEAFF. CDR3 bases: TGTGCCAGCAGCTTAGGGTCGGGGGGGACTGAAGCTTTCTTT.

This chain joins TRBV18 and TRBJ2-7; 9 nucleotides match TRBD1. The V gene's germline CDR1 is KGHSH and CDR2 LQKENI. The trim removed 2 bases at V and 4 bases at J, leaving 6 bases unmatched. This CDR3 spans 15 amino acids. DNA of the CDR3: TGTGCCAGCTCACCAGGAGACAGGGGGTTTTACGAGCAGTACTTC. Translating gives CASSPGDRGFYEQYF.